Below are 26 T cell receptor beta chains sequenced from a single sample in a study of identical twins (dated by TCRdb to about 2016). The library was obtained by 5' RACE. The run used an Illumina HiSeq 2000. The public reads were reprocessed in TCRdb via fastp at Q25 and MiXCR, keeping in-frame beta chains. Every CDR3 protein is listed once, alongside the most common genes and DNA of its rows. This sample is represented by 690,000 or so distinct CDR3 sequences; under 9% of them were singletons. Of the sample, 0.75% to 1% falls within the top ten clones. The data were also submitted as part of a second study, on yellow fever vaccine responses in identical twins.

Sequencing was carried out using PBMCs. The receptor set was obtained from a woman between 18 and 29 years old in good health.

This clonotype appeared many times. The chain combines TRBV5-6 with TRBJ2-1; 13 bases fit TRBD2. The V and J ends lost 6 bases and 10 bases, in that order; junction bases with no gene match: 16. This CDR3 region has 17 residues. The germline V gene has CDR1 SGHDT and CDR2 YYEEEE. The CDR3: CASTAIPGLAGVEEQFF. CDR3 nucleotides: TGTGCCAGCACAGCTATTCCCGGACTAGCGGGAGTTGAAGAGCAGTTCTTC.

This clonotype was detected many times. The chain links TRBV28 to TRBJ2-6; TRBD1 matches at 7 bases. Germline V gene data show CDR1 as MDHEN and CDR2 as SYDVKM. The CDR3 has 17 amino acids. Losses at the gene ends were 3 bases for V and 1 base for J; bases not matched to a gene: 6. CDR3 sequence: CASSLTGISSGANVLTF. CDR3 nucleotide sequence: TGTGCCAGCAGTTTGACAGGGATTTCTTCTGGGGCCAACGTCCTGACTTTC.

This clonotype has a handful of counts. V usage is TRBV13 and J usage is TRBJ2-1; D unclear. The CDR3 runs 13 residues. The V end was cut by 10 bases, the J end by 0 bases, with 10 bases between. CDR1 and CDR2 (germline): PRHDT, FYEKMQ (reference sequence). The CDR3 loop is CATYSSSYNEQFF. The DNA for the CDR3 is TGTGCCACTTACTCGAGCTCCTACAATGAGCAGTTCTTC.

This clonotype was counted a few times. The chain has TRBV7-9 and TRBJ2-1; 9 bases match TRBD2. The CDR3 covers 16 residues. Germline CDR1 is SEHNR and CDR2 is FQNEAQ (reference sequence). Unmatched junction bases numbered 4, after V lost 4 bases and J lost 0 bases. The chain's CDR3 is CASSSHSGSSYNEQFF. The CDR3 bases are TGTGCCAGCAGCTCCCATAGCGGGAGCTCCTACAATGAGCAGTTCTTC.

In this sample, this clonotype turned up a few times. A junction end diverges from the germline sequence, so it may reflect a read error. The chain has TRBV28 and TRBJ2-1; TRBD1 is a possible D gene (6 bases). CDR1 is MDHEN, CDR2 SYDVKM, per germline. The CDR3 runs 12 residues. The CDR3 DNA is TGTGCCAGCAGCCCCCCTGGACAGTATTCGATCTTC. This translates into CASSPPGQYSIF.

This clonotype was recorded many times. V gene TRBV4-3 combines with J gene TRBJ2-7; 8 positions match TRBD2. V trimming: 0 bases; J trimming: 4 bases; junction bases outside the gene matches: 8. CDR3 length equals 16 residues. Germline CDR1 LGHNA, CDR2 YSLEER. CDR3 amino acids: CASSQDVGTRLYEQYF. The CDR3 DNA is TGCGCCAGCAGCCAAGATGTCGGGACTAGACTATACGAGCAGTACTTC.

This clonotype was counted only a few times. This chain uses TRBV4-3 with TRBJ2-3; 7 positions match TRBD2. J gave up 5 bases and V 5 bases, and 10 bases lay outside the gene matches. This CDR3 region has 15 residues. Germline lookup yields CDR1 LGHNA and CDR2 YSLEER. CDR3 coding DNA: TGCGCCAGCAGCGAAAAGGCGGGAGCGGGAGATACGCAGTATTTT. The encoded protein is CASSEKAGAGDTQYF.

A note on this clonotype: A junction end diverges from the germline sequence, so it may reflect a read error. This chain links TRBV6-1 with TRBJ1-6, with D maybe TRBD1 (6 bases). This CDR3 region has 18 residues. CDR1 and CDR2 (germline): MNHNS, SASEGT. The CDR3 DNA follows: TGTACCAGCAGACGGCAGAACAGGGATTTGTCCTATAATTCACCCCTCCACTTT. Amino acid sequence: CTSRRQNRDLSYNSPLHF.

In its sample, this clonotype was seen many times. The chain links TRBV3-1 to TRBJ2-1, with D tentatively TRBD1 or TRBD2 (6 bases each). The germline V gene has CDR1 LGHDT and CDR2 YNNKEL (reference sequence). The CDR3 runs 16 residues. Trimming shortened V by 4 bases and J by 4 bases, and 17 bases separated the two germline ends. CDR3 DNA: TGTGCCAGCAGCCTGGACCGGGGGCCGGAGTACAATGAGCAGTTCTTC. Translated: CASSLDRGPEYNEQFF.

The CDR3 sequence is CASARGDTGELFF. CDR3 coding DNA: TGCGCCAGCGCACGGGGGGACACCGGGGAGCTGTTTTTT. The chain joins TRBV5-1 to TRBJ2-2, with 7 bases that match TRBD2. V shed 7 bases and J 3 bases; nucleotides not matched to a gene: 3. The CDR3 runs to 13 residues. From germline, CDR1 is SGHRS and CDR2 YFSETQ.

The chain recombines TRBV7-8 with TRBJ2-7, with D unclear. Trimming took off 1 base at V and 7 bases at J, with 17 bases between the two ends. Germline CDR1 SGHVS, CDR2 FQNEAQ. There are 15 residues in the CDR3. Here the CDR3 DNA reads TGTGCCAGCAGCTTAGGTTACGCGAGTCTGGGGGAGCAGTACTTC. It encodes CASSLGYASLGEQYF.

This chain joins TRBV3-1 and TRBJ1-5; 8 bases fit TRBD1. The V segment lost 4 bases and the J segment 3 bases; nucleotides outside the gene matches: 5. The germline V gene encodes CDR1 LGHDT and CDR2 YNNKEL (reference sequence). The CDR3 sequence is 15 residues long. CDR3 residues: CASSLRDRINQPQHF. The CDR3 DNA follows: TGTGCCAGCAGCCTCCGGGACAGGATCAATCAGCCCCAGCATTTT. The full variable domain, with the rest looked up from reference TRBV3-1 and TRBJ1-5, is DTAVSQTPKYLVTQMGNDKSIKCEQNLGHDTMYWYKQDSKKFLKIMFSYNNKELIINETVPNRFSPKSPDKAHLNLHINSLELGDSAVYFCASSLRDRINQPQHFGDGTRLSIL.

The chain joins TRBV5-1 to TRBJ2-2; 12 bases agree with TRBD1. CDR1 and CDR2 (germline): SGHRS, YFSETQ. This CDR3 comprises 19 residues. V was clipped by 5 bases and J by 1 base; unmatched bases: 12. CDR3 bases: TGCGCCAGCAGTCTAGGGACAGGGGGCGCGATGTTGAACACCGGGGAGCTGTTTTTT. Translated, it gives CASSLGTGGAMLNTGELFF.

This clonotype was observed many times. The CDR3 DNA follows: TGTGCCAGCAGGTCCCGGGACAGTTCATACTATGAAAAACTGTTTTTT. Translated: CASRSRDSSYYEKLFF. The chain combines TRBV6-1 with TRBJ1-4; 7 bases fit TRBD1. The trim removed 6 bases at V and 6 bases at J, leaving 13 bases unmatched. Germline V CDR1 and CDR2: MNHNS, SASEGT. CDR3 length: 16 residues.

The chain links TRBV5-1 to TRBJ1-4; D is perhaps TRBD1 (5 bases). The CDR3 totals 15 residues. Trimming took 4 bases from V and 4 from J, leaving 14 bases between them. Germline V CDR1 and CDR2: SGHRS, YFSETQ. As DNA, the CDR3 is TGCGCCAGCAGCAGCCAGGGAACAGATAATGAAAAACTGTTTTTT. Translation gives CASSSQGTDNEKLFF.

Only a few counts were recorded for this clonotype. The chain links TRBV6-1 to TRBJ1-2, with TRBD1 identical over 8 bases. J gave up 3 bases and V 7 bases, and 4 bases lay outside the gene matches. Germline assignment: CDR1 MNHNS and CDR2 SASEGT. This CDR3 is built from 13 residues. In DNA, the CDR3 is TGTGCCAGCAACCTACAGGGGGACTATGGCTACACCTTC. Amino acids: CASNLQGDYGYTF.

This chain connects TRBV2 to TRBJ1-4; perhaps TRBD1 as D (5 bases). V was trimmed by 6 bases and J by 0 bases, leaving 8 bases between them. CDR1 and CDR2 from the germline V gene are SNHLY and FYNNEI. The CDR3 spans 14 residues. For the CDR3, the DNA is TGTGCCAGCAGCCTGGGACCAACTAATGAAAAACTGTTTTTT. Translation: CASSLGPTNEKLFF.

The chain joins TRBV12-3 or TRBV12-4 to TRBJ1-4; a weak D match, TRBD1 (6 bases). The CDR3 is 16 residues long. The ends were cut back, 5 bases at V and 2 bases at J, with 15 bases in the middle. The chain's CDR3 is CASSPSGGPTNEKLFF. Here the CDR3 DNA reads TGTGCCAGCAGTCCCTCCGGGGGGCCGACTAATGAAAAACTGTTTTTT.

This clonotype turned up a few times. No conserved phenylalanine or tryptophan is present at the end of the CDR3, so a read error is the likely explanation. V and J are TRBV6-6 and TRBJ1-6; a weak D match, TRBD1 (5 bases). Trimming removed 8 bases from V and 6 bases from J, with 11 bases in between. The germline gives CDR1 MNHNY, CDR2 SVGAGI (reference sequence). The CDR3 is 13 residues long. The DNA of the CDR3 is TGTGCCAGCGGTACAGGATCTAATTCACCCCTCCACCTT. This encodes CASGTGSNSPLHL.

V is TRBV29-1 and J is TRBJ2-7; D remains unclear. V was pared by 3 bases and J by 0 bases, with 9 bases between. Germline CDR1 is SQVTM and CDR2 is ANQGSEA. The CDR3 runs to 13 residues. CDR3 coding DNA: TGCAGCGTTGAGTTGGCAGACTCCTACGAGCAGTACTTC. It is translated as CSVELADSYEQYF.

At least ten counts were recorded for this clonotype. V gene TRBV12-3 or TRBV12-4 combines with J gene TRBJ1-2, with TRBD1 matching over 10 bases. The CDR3 has 14 residues. Unmatched junction bases numbered 6, after V lost 6 bases and J lost 5 bases. The CDR3 nucleotides are TGTGCCAGCAGCCGGGACAGGGGAGAATATGGCTACACCTTC. Protein sequence: CASSRDRGEYGYTF.

This clonotype has more than one count but fewer than ten. This rearrangement joins TRBV9 to TRBJ2-1; 12 bases are a match to TRBD2. V shed 4 bases, J shed 2 bases, and the junction held 7 bases outside the gene matches. Germline assignment: CDR1 SGDLS and CDR2 YYNGEE. The CDR3 covers 17 residues. The DNA for the CDR3 is TGTGCCAGCAGCATAACCAGGACTAGCGGGGCCTACAATGAGCAGTTCTTC. Amino acids: CASSITRTSGAYNEQFF.

V is TRBV9 and J is TRBJ2-1; TRBD1 matches 10 bases. This CDR3 is 15 amino acids long. Losses at the gene ends were 2 bases for V and 2 bases for J; bases not matched to a gene: 1. Germline CDR1 SGDLS, CDR2 YYNGEE. This CDR3 reads CASSVGQGTYNEQFF. CDR3 DNA sequence: TGTGCCAGCAGCGTGGGACAGGGGACCTACAATGAGCAGTTCTTC.

This clonotype was recorded a few times. As DNA, the CDR3 is TGTGCCAGCAGTTTGGGGCGGGAGGGCCGCCAAAACATTCAGTACTTC. Translated: CASSLGREGRQNIQYF. The chain couples TRBV6-5 to TRBJ2-4; 9 positions agree with TRBD2. This CDR3 spans 16 amino acids. Unmatched junction bases numbered 9, after V lost 4 bases and J lost 5 bases. Germline CDR1 reads MNHEY; CDR2 reads SVGAGI.

This clonotype was counted at least ten times. The chain uses TRBV7-9 and TRBJ2-7; D is undetermined. Germline V gene data show CDR1 as SEHNR and CDR2 as FQNEAQ (reference sequence). This CDR3 has 13 residues. V lost 0 bases, J lost 4 bases, and 7 bases lay in between. CDR3 protein: CASSLASTYEQYF. The CDR3 DNA reads TGTGCCAGCAGCTTAGCGTCCACTTACGAGCAGTACTTC.

This clonotype was counted ten times or more. Relative to the germline gene, one junction end is altered; a read error may explain this. The rearrangement joins TRBV7-7 to TRBJ2-2; maybe TRBD1 (6 bases). The V gene's germline CDR1 is SSHAT and CDR2 FNYEAQ (reference sequence). The CDR3 is made up of 15 amino acids. The CDR3: CASSPDRLNTGELFF. For the CDR3, the DNA is TGTGCTAGCAGCCCCGACAGGCTTAACACCGGGGAGCTGTTTTTT. The variable domain in full, completed from reference TRBV7-7 and TRBJ2-2, reads GAGVSQSPRYKVTKRGQDVTLRCDPISSHATLYWYQQALGQGPEFLTYFNYEAQPDKSGLPSDRFSAERPEGSISTLTIQRTEQRDSAMYRCASSPDRLNTGELFFGEGSRLTVL.